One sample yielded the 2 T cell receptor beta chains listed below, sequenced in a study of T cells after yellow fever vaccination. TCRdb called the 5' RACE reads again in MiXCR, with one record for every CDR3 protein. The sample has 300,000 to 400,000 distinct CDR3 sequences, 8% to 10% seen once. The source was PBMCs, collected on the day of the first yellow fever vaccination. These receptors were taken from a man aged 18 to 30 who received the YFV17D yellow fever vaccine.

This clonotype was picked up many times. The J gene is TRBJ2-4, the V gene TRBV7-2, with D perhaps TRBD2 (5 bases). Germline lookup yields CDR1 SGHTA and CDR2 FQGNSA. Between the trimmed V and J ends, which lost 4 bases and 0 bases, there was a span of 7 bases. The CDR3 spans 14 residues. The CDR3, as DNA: TGTGCCAGCAGCTCGGGATTAGCCAAAAACATTCAGTACTTC. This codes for CASSSGLAKNIQYF.

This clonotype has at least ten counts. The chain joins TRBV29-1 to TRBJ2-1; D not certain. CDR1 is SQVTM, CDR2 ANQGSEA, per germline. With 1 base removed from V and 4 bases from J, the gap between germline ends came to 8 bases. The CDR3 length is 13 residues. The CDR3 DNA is TGCAGCGTTGAAGGATTATATTACAATGAGCAGTTCTTC. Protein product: CSVEGLYYNEQFF.